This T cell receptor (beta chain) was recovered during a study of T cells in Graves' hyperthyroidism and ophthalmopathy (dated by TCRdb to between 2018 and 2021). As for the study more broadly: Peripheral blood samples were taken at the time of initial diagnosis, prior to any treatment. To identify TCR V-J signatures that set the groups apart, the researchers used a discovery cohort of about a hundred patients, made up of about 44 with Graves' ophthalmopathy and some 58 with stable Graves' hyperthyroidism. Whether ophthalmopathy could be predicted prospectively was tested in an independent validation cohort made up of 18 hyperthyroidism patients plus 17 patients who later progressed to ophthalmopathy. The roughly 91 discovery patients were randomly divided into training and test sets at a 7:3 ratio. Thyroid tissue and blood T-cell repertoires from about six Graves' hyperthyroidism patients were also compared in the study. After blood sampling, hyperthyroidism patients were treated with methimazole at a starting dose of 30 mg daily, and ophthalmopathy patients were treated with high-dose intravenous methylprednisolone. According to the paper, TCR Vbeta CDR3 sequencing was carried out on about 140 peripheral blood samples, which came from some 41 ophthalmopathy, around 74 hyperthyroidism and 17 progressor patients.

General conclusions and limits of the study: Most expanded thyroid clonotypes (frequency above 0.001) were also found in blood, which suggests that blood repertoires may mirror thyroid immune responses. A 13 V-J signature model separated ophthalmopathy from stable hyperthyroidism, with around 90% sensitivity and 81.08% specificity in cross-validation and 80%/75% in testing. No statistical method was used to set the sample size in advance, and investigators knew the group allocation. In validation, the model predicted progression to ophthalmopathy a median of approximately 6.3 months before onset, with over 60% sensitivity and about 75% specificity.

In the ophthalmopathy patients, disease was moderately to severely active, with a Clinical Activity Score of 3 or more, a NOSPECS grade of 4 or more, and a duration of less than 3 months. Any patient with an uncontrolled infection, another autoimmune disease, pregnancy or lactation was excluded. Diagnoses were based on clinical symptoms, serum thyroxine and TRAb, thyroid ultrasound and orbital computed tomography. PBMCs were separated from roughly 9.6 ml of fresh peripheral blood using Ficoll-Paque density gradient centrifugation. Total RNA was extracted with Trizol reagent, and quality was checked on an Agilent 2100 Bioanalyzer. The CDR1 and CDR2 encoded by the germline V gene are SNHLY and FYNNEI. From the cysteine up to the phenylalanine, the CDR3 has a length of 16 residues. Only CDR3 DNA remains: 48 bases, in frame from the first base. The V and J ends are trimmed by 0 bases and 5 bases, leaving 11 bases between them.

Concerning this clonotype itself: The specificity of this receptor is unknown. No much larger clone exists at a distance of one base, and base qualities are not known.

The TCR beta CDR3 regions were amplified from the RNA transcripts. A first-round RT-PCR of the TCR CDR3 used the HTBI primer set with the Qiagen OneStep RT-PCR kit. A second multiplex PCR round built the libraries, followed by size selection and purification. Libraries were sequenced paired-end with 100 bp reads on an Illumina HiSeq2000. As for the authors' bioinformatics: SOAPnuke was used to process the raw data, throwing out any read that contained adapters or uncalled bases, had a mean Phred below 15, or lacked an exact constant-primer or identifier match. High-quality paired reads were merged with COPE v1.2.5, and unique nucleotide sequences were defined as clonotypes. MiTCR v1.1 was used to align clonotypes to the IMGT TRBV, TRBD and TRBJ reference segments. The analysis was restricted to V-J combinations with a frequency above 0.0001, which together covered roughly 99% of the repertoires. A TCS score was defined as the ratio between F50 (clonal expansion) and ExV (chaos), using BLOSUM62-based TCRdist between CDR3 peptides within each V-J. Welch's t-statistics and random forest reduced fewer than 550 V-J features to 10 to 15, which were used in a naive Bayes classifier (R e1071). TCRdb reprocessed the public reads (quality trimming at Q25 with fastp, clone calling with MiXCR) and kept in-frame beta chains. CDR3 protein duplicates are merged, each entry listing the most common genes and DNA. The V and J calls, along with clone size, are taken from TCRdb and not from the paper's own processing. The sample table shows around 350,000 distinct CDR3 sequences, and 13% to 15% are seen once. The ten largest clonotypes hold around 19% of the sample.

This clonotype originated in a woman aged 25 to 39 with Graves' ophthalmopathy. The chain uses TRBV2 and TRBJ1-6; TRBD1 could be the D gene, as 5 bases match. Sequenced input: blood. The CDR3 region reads CASSEARGPNNSPLHF. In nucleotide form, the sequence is TGTGCCAGCAGTGAAGCTAGGGGACCAAATAATTCACCCCTCCACTTT.